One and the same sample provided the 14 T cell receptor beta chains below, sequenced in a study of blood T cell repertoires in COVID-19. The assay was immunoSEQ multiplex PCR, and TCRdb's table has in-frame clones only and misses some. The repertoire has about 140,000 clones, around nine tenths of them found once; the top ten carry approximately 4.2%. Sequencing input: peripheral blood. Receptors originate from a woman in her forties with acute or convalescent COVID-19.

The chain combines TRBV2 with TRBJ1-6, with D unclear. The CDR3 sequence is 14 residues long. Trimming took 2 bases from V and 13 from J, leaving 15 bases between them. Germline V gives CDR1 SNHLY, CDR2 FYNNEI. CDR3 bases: TGTGCCAGCAGTGAAACTTTGGGCGTTCAGCCCCTCCACTTT. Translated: CASSETLGVQPLHF.

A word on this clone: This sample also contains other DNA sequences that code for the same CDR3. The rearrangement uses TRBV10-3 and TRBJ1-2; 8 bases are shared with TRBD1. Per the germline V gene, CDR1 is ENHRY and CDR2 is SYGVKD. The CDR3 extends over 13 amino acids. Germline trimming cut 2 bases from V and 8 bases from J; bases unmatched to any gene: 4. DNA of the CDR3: TGTGCCATCAGTGAGGACAGGGGTGGCGGCTACACCTTC. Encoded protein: CAISEDRGGGYTF.

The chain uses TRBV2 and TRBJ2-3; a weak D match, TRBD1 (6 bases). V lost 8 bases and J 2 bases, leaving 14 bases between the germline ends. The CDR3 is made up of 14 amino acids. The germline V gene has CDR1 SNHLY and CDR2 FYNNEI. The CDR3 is CASLDRETTDTQYF. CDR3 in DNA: TGTGCCAGCCTGGACAGAGAAACCACAGATACGCAGTATTTT.

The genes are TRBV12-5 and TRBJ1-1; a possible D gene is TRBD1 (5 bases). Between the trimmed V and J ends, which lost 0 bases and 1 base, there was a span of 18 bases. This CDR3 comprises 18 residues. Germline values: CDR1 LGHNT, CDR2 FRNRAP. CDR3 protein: CASGLVRGVVQTNTEAFF. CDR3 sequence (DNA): TGTGCTAGTGGTTTGGTACGGGGGGTGGTCCAGACGAACACTGAAGCTTTCTTT.

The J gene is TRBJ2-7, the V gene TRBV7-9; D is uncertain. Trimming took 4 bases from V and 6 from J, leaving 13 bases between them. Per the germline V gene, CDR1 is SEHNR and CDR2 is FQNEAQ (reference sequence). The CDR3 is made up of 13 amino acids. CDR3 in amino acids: CASSYDSLGEQYF. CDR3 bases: TGTGCCAGCAGCTATGACTCGTTGGGCGAGCAGTACTTC.

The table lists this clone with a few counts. The CDR3 spells CASNRGQGYEQYF. The CDR3, as DNA: TGTGCCAGTAATAGGGGACAGGGCTACGAGCAGTACTTC. The chain has TRBV19 and TRBJ2-7; TRBD1 aligns across 9 bases. The J segment lost 3 bases and the V segment lost 7 bases, leaving 4 bases of the junction unmatched. Germline V CDR1 and CDR2: LNHDA, SQIVND (reference sequence). There are 13 residues in the CDR3.

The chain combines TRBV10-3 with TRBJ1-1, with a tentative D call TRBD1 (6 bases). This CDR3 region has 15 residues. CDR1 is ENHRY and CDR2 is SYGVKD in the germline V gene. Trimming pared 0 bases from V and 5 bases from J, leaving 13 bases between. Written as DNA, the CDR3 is TGTGCCATCAGTGAGTCTACAGGGACGGGGACTGAAGCTTTCTTT. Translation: CAISESTGTGTEAFF.

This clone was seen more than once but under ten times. CDR3: CASSDRWHNSPLHF. DNA of the CDR3: TGTGCCAGCAGCGACAGGTGGCATAATTCACCCCTCCACTTT. V and J are TRBV6-5 and TRBJ1-6, with D maybe TRBD1 (6 bases). Deletions cut 6 bases from V and 5 bases from J, with 11 bases between. CDR3 length: 14 amino acids. The germline CDR1 and CDR2 sequences are MNHEY and SVGAGI.

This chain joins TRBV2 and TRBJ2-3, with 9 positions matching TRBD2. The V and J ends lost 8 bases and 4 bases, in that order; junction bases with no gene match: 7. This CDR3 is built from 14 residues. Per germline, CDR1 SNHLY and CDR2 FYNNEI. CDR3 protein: CASSTGLASDTQYF. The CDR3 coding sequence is TGTGCCAGCTCAACGGGACTAGCATCAGATACGCAGTATTTT.

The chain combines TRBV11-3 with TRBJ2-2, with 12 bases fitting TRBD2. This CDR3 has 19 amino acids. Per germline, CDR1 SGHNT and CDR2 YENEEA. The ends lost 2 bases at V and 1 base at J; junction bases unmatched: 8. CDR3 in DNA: TGTGCCAGCAGCTTACACAGACTAGCGGGGGCTATGAACACCGGGGAGCTGTTTTTT. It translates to CASSLHRLAGAMNTGELFF.

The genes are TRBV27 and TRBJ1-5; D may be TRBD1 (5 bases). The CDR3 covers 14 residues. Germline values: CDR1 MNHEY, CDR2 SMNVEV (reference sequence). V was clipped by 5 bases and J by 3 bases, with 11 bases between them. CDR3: CASSQAGLNQPQHF. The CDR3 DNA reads TGTGCCAGCAGTCAGGCAGGGCTCAATCAGCCCCAGCATTTT.

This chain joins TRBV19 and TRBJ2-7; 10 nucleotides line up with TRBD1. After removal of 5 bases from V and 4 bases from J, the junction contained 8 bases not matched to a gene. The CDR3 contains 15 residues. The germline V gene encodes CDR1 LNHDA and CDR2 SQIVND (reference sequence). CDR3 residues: CASSLVSDRGYEQYF. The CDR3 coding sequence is TGTGCCAGTAGTTTGGTGTCGGACAGGGGGTACGAGCAGTACTTC.

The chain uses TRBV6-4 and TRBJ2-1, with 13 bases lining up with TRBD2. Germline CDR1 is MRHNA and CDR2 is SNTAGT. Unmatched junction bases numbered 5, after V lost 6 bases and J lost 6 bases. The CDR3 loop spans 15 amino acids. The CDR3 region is CASSGLAGDPNEQFF. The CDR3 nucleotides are TGTGCCAGCAGCGGACTAGCGGGGGACCCCAATGAGCAGTTCTTC.

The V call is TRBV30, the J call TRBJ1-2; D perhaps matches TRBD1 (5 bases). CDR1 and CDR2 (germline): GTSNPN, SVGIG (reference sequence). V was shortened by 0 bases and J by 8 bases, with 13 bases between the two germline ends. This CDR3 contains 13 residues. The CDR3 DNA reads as TGTGCCTGGAGTGTATCGGGGGATGGGGGCTACACCTTC. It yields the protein CAWSVSGDGGYTF.